This TCR beta chain was captured by sequencing in a study of blood T cell repertoires in COVID-19. Turning to the study itself: Acute and convalescent COVID-19 samples came from the United States, Italy and Spain. PBMCs, B-cell-depleted T cells, or T cells provided the cDNA or gDNA that made up the material.

Germline CDR1 SGHVS, CDR2 FNYEAQ. After removal of 3 bases from V and 2 bases from J, the junction contained 4 bases not matched to a gene. The CDR3 totals 14 residues. Some clones are missing from TCRdb's copy, which holds only in-frame ones; the method was immunoSEQ multiplex PCR. The sample shows about 250,000 clones, 70% to 90% of them seen only once. Note on this clone: Distinct nucleotide sequences in the sample also encode this CDR3.

The sequenced sample consisted of PBMCs or T cells enriched from blood (not recorded which). The gene calls are TRBV7-6 and TRBJ2-7, with TRBD2 matching over 7 bases. The sequence was collected from a woman aged 45-65 years with acute COVID-19. The DNA for the CDR3 is TGTGCCAGCAGCTTGTCTAGCGGTCCCTACGAGCAGTACTTC. Translating it yields CASSLSSGPYEQYF.